This entry lists 8 T cell receptor beta chains sequenced from one sample in a study of OX40 agonist ivuxolimab in advanced cancers. Profiling relied on immunoSEQ multiplex PCR, and the TCRdb table lists in-frame clones only, not all of them. The data contain about 80,000 clones, roughly nine tenths of them seen just once; the ten biggest clones take up roughly 13%. Specimen: CD4+ or CD8+ T cells sorted from blood, collected in a trial of the OX40 agonist ivuxolimab. Every receptor here comes from an adult with an advanced solid tumor such as melanoma, head and neck, liver or kidney cancer.

V usage is TRBV6-5 and J usage is TRBJ2-3, with TRBD2 matching 7 bases. J was trimmed by 1 base and V by 4 bases; bases with no gene match: 8. CDR1 and CDR2 (germline): MNHEY, SVGAGI. The CDR3 contains 16 residues. The DNA of the CDR3 is TGTGCCAGCAGTTCCCCCCTAGCGGAAGGCACAGATACGCAGTATTTT. Translated, it gives CASSSPLAEGTDTQYF.

The rearrangement joins TRBV7-8 to TRBJ2-1, with D unresolved. The CDR3 runs to 15 residues. Germline V lookup: CDR1 SGHVS, CDR2 FQNEAQ. V shed 1 base and J shed 4 bases, with 11 bases lying between them. DNA for the CDR3: TGTGCCAGCAGCTTAGAGTCCTATCCGTACAATGAGCAGTTCTTC. Its translation is CASSLESYPYNEQFF.

The rearrangement links TRBV14 to TRBJ2-7, with no clear D. V was trimmed by 5 bases and J by 2 bases, leaving 16 bases between them. This CDR3 region has 15 residues. CDR1 and CDR2 (germline): SGHDN, FVKESK. CDR3 bases: TGTGCCAGCAGCGCTACCTTGACATATCCCTACGAGCAGTACTTC. Protein: CASSATLTYPYEQYF.

This clone has a handful of counts. The chain is built from TRBV25-1 and TRBJ1-2; D is ambiguous. The germline V gene has CDR1 MGHDK and CDR2 SYGVNS. The CDR3 has 15 amino acids. With 1 base removed from V and 5 bases from J, the gap between germline ends came to 14 bases. CDR3 amino acids: CASSESGGVKYGYTF. As DNA, the CDR3 is TGTGCCAGCAGTGAATCTGGCGGAGTTAAGTATGGCTACACCTTC.

The rearrangement joins TRBV4-2 to TRBJ2-3, with D perhaps given as TRBD1 or TRBD2 (6 bases each). The CDR3 consists of 17 residues. Looked up from germline, CDR1 is LGHNA and CDR2 is YNFKEQ. The germline V and J ends were trimmed by 4 bases and 1 base, with 18 bases remaining between them. CDR3 residues: CASSPGAGGTRTDTQYF. As DNA, the CDR3 is TGTGCCAGCAGCCCAGGGGCGGGCGGGACCCGCACAGATACGCAGTATTTT.

By share, this clone counts as medium-sized. The chain couples TRBV4-1 to TRBJ2-5; 8 nucleotides align to TRBD2. Germline lookup yields CDR1 MGHRA and CDR2 YSYEKL. The CDR3 is 17 amino acids. Unmatched junction bases numbered 7, after V lost 0 bases and J lost 1 base. The CDR3 is CASSQDRGSGIQETQYF. CDR3 nucleotides: TGCGCCAGCAGCCAAGATCGAGGTAGCGGGATCCAAGAGACCCAGTACTTC.

The chain uses TRBV7-9 and TRBJ1-6; D ambiguous. Trimming removed 1 base at V and 7 bases at J, with 17 bases between. This CDR3 is 17 amino acids long. The V gene's germline CDR1 is SEHNR and CDR2 FQNEAQ (reference sequence). The CDR3 region has the DNA TGTGCCAGCAGCTTAGTTTCTAATTCAGAGCAGAATTCACCCCTCCACTTT. As protein: CASSLVSNSEQNSPLHF.

This clone turned up a few times. This chain joins TRBV6-4 and TRBJ1-6; no definite D call. The CDR3 spans 13 residues. Germline V CDR1 and CDR2: MRHNA, SNTAGT. Trimming stripped 2 bases from V and 7 bases from J, with 6 bases between. The CDR3 sequence is CASSDRENSPLHF. The DNA of the CDR3 is TGTGCCAGCAGTGACAGGGAGAATTCACCCCTCCACTTT.